One sample yielded the 6 T cell receptor beta chains listed below, sequenced in a study of spatial heterogeneity in lung cancer. From the 5' RACE reads, TCRdb called clonotypes with MiXCR, one entry per CDR3 protein. This table holds 4,700 or so distinct CDR3 sequences, roughly 33% found once. As for time point: sample taken at primary tumor resection. In each case, whole RNA from tumor, nontumor lung or frozen PBMC was sequenced unsorted. Sequenced here: PBMCs, sampled at surgery. All receptors come from a male donor with early-stage non-small cell lung cancer.

As for this clonotype: Being off target in a library aimed at alpha chains, this beta chain has a size of little meaning. The chain links TRBV3-1 to TRBJ2-7; D call uncertain. V lost 0 bases and J 6 bases, leaving 12 bases between the germline ends. Germline CDR1 and CDR2: LGHDT and YNNKEL (reference sequence). This CDR3 region has 14 residues. The CDR3: CASSQDPSSREQYF. CDR3 in DNA: TGTGCCAGCAGCCAAGACCCCTCCTCGCGCGAGCAGTACTTC.

This clonotype was counted only a few times. This beta chain is an unintended read in a library built for alpha chains; its size means little. The CDR3 nucleotides are TGTGCCAGCAGTGACTATGGTGACGTCGCAGATACGCAGTATTTT. It specifies CASSDYGDVADTQYF. The chain links TRBV2 to TRBJ2-3, with D unresolved. CDR3 length equals 15 residues. The germline CDR1 and CDR2 sequences are SNHLY and FYNNEI. V lost 3 bases to trimming and J lost 4 bases, with 14 bases between them.

This clonotype was seen only a few times. This beta chain is an unintended read in a library built for alpha chains; its size means little. This chain connects TRBV10-1 to TRBJ2-7; D may be TRBD2 (5 bases). Germline assignment: CDR1 WNHNN and CDR2 SYGVQD (reference sequence). This CDR3 comprises 13 residues. V was trimmed by 3 bases and J by 6 bases, leaving 12 bases between them. CDR3 protein: CASSDPGLSEQYF. In DNA, the CDR3 is TGCGCCAGCAGTGACCCCGGACTCTCCGAGCAGTACTTC.

This clonotype was observed a few times. Little can be read into the size of this beta chain, an off-target read in a library designed for alpha chains. The chain employs TRBV12-3 or TRBV12-4 and TRBJ2-7; the match to TRBD2 covers 8 bases. This CDR3 region has 15 residues. V was clipped by 6 bases and J by 5 bases; unmatched bases: 12. CDR3: CASSQPGTSAHEQYF. The CDR3 nucleotides read TGTGCCAGCAGCCAGCCCGGGACTAGTGCCCACGAGCAGTACTTC.

This clonotype was seen a handful of times. This beta chain is a stray sequence in a library constructed for alpha chains; its clone size is not meaningful. The CDR3 nucleotides read TGTGCCATCAGTGACCCTCGTGCGACGGGCGAGCAGTACTTC. This sequence encodes CAISDPRATGEQYF. The V call is TRBV10-3, the J call TRBJ2-7, with D unresolved. The CDR3 totals 14 residues. Germline values: CDR1 ENHRY, CDR2 SYGVKD. V was cut by 3 bases and J by 6 bases, with 15 bases left in between.

By share of the sample, this clonotype is medium-sized. A library prepared for alpha chains yielded this beta chain as an off-target read; its size is of little meaning. J is TRBJ2-1 and V is TRBV11-1; 9 bases map to TRBD2. Germline V gene data show CDR1 as SGHAT and CDR2 as FQDESV (reference sequence). The CDR3 sequence is 15 residues long. V lost 0 bases, J lost 12 bases, and 9 bases stayed unmatched. CDR3 coding DNA: TGTGCCAGCAGCTTAGCTTTGCTAGCGGGAACGTCGCAGTTCTTC. This gives the protein CASSLALLAGTSQFF.